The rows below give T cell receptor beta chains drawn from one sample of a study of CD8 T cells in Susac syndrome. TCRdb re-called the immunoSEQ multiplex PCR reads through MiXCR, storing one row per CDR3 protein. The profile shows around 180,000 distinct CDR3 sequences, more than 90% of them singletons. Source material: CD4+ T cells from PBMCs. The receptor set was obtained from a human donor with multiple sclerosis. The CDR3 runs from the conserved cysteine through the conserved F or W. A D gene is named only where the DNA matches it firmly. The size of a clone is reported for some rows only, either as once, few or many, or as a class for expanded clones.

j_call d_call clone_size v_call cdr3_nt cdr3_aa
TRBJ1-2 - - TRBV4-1 TGCGCCAGCAGCCAAGTATACGGGAAACGGGCTAACTATGGCTACACCTTC CASSQVYGKRANYGYTF
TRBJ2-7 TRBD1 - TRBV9 TGTGCCAGCAGCAGAGACAGGGTTAAGTACTTC CASSRDRVKYF
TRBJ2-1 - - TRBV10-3 TGTGCCATCGGGGGGAACAATGAGCAGTTCTTC CAIGGNNEQFF
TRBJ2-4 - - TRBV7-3 TGTGCCAGCAGCCCAACCGGGGTCCCCGGTGGAGCCAAAAACATTCAGTACTTC CASSPTGVPGGAKNIQYF
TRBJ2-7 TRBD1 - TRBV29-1 TGCAGCGTGGCGACAGGGGGCGCATCCTACGAGCAGTACTTC CSVATGGASYEQYF
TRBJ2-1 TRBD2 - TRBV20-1 TGCAGTGCTAGAGCTAGCGGTTCCTCCCCCCAGGGGCAGTTCTTC CSARASGSSPQGQFF
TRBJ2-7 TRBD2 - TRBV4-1 TGCGCCAGCAGCCAAACTCCCGGGGGGGCCGAGCAGTACTTC CASSQTPGGAEQYF
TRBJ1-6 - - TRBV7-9 TGTGCCAGCAGCTTAATAGGGAATGATTCACCCCTCCACTTT CASSLIGNDSPLHF
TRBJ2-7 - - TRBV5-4 TGTGCCAGCAGCCTCCTGCGTGAGCAGTACTTC CASSLLREQYF
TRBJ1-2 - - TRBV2 TGTGCCAGCAGTTATAACACTGACGGCTACACCTTC CASSYNTDGYTF
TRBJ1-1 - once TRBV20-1 TGCAGTGCTAGTAGGTACACTGAAGCTTTCTTT CSASRYTEAFF
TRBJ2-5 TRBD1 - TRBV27 TGTGCCAGCAGTTTAGGGACAGGGAAGGAGACCCAGTACTTC CASSLGTGKETQYF
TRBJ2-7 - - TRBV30 TGTGCCTGTGTCGGGATCTACGAGCAGTACTTC CACVGIYEQYF
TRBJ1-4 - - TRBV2 TGTGCCAGCAGCCTGAATGAAAAACTGTTTTTT CASSLNEKLFF
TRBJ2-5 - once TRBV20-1 TGCAGTGCTTGGAAGGGGGTCCAAGAGACCCAGTACTTC CSAWKGVQETQYF
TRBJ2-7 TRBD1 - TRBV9 TGTGCCAGCAGCAAGACGGGACAGATATACGAGCAGTACTTC CASSKTGQIYEQYF
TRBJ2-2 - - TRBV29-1 TGCAGCGCACAGGGAAATTCCGGGGAGCTGTTTTTT CSAQGNSGELFF
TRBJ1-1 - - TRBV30 TGTGCCTGGAAGTCATTGTCGGTCACTGAAGCTTTCTTT CAWKSLSVTEAFF
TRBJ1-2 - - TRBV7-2 TGTGCCAGCAGCTTAAGGCGGCAGGGATGGAACTATGGCTACACCTTC CASSLRRQGWNYGYTF
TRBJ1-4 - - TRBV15 TGTGCCACCAGCAGAGATACCCTAACTAATGAAAAACTGTTTTTT CATSRDTLTNEKLFF
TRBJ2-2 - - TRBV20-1 TGCAGTGCTAGAGATGCCGGGGAGCTGTTTTTT CSARDAGELFF
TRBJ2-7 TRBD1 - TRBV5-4 TGTGCCAGCAGCCCAGGGACAGCGGCTTCCTACGAGCAGTACTTC CASSPGTAASYEQYF
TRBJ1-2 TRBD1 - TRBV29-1 TGCAGCGTTGAATCTGTGGGACAGGGCTATGGCTACACCTTC CSVESVGQGYGYTF
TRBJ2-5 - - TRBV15 TGTGCCACCAGCAGAAACGCCGGGGCCATTGGGACCCAGTACTTC CATSRNAGAIGTQYF
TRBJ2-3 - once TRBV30 TGTGCCTGGAGTGTACCCCCAGACTGGTATAGCACAGATACGCAGTATTTT CAWSVPPDWYSTDTQYF
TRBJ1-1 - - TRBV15 TGTGCCACCAGCATAAGGACGAACACTGAAGCTTTCTTT CATSIRTNTEAFF
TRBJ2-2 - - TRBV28 TGTGCCAGCTCCCTGAGTGGGGCGGCAGGCGCCGGGGAGCTGTTTTTT CASSLSGAAGAGELFF
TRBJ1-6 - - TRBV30 TGTGCCTGGAGTGGGCGATCACCCCTCCACTTT CAWSGRSPLHF
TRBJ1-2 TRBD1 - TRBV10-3 TGTGCCATCGCATTCGGACAGGGGGACTATGGCTACACCTTC CAIAFGQGDYGYTF
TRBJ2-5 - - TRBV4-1 TGCGCCAGCAGCCAGCTTACCTTTGAGACCCAGTACTTC CASSQLTFETQYF
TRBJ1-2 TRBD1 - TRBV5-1 TGCGCCAGCAGCTTGGAGGGACAGGGGATGAGGTACACCTTC CASSLEGQGMRYTF
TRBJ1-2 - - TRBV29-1 TGCAGCGTTGCAACAGGGCTGGAGGGCTACACCTTC CSVATGLEGYTF
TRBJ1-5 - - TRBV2 TGTGCCAGCAGCGCCCAGGGCTATCAGCCCCAGCATTTT CASSAQGYQPQHF
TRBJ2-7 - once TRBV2 TGTGCCAGCAGTGCAGGGCGAGACTACGAGCAGTACTTC CASSAGRDYEQYF
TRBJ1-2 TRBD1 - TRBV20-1 TGCAGTGCTAGTCTCACAGGGGTTAATGGCTACACCTTC CSASLTGVNGYTF
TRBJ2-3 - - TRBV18 TGTGCCAGCTCACCTAATCCGACAATACTCACAGATACGCAGTATTTT CASSPNPTILTDTQYF
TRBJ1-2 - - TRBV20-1 TGCAGTGCTTACCATAACTCAGGGGCGCTCAACTATGGCTACACCTTC CSAYHNSGALNYGYTF